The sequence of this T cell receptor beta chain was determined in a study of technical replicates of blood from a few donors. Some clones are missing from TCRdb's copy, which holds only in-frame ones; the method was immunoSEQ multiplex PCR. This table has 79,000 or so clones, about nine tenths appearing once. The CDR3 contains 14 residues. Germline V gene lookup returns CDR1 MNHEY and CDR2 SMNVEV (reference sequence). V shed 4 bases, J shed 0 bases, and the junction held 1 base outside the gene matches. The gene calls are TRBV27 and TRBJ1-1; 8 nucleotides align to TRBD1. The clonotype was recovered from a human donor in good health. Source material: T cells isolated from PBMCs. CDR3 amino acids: CASSWTGMNTEAFF. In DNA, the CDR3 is TGTGCCAGCAGTTGGACAGGGATGAACACTGAAGCTTTCTTT.